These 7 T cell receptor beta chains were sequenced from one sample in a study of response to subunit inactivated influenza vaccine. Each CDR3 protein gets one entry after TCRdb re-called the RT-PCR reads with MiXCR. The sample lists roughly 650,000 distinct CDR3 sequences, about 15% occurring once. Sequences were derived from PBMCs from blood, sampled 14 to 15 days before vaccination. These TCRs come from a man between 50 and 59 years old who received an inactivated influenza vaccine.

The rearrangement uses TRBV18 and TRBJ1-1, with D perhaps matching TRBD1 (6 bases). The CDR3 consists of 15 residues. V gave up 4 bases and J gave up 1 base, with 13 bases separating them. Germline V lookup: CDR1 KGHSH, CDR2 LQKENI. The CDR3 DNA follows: TGTGCCAGCTCACTGGGAGGGACACCGAACACTGAAGCTTTCTTT. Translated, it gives CASSLGGTPNTEAFF.

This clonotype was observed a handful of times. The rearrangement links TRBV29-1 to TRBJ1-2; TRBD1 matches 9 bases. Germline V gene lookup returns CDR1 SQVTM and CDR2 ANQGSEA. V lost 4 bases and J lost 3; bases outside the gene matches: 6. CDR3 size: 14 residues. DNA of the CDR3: TGCAGCGTTGTGGACAGGGGAGGGTACTATGGCTACACCTTC. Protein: CSVVDRGGYYGYTF.

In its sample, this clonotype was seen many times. The CDR3 protein is CAISESGLGGEQYF. In DNA form, the CDR3 reads TGTGCCATCAGTGAGTCGGGATTAGGCGGCGAGCAGTACTTC. The chain links TRBV10-3 to TRBJ2-7; D call uncertain. CDR3 size: 14 residues. V lost 0 bases to trimming and J lost 6 bases, with 12 bases between them. The germline V gene has CDR1 ENHRY and CDR2 SYGVKD.

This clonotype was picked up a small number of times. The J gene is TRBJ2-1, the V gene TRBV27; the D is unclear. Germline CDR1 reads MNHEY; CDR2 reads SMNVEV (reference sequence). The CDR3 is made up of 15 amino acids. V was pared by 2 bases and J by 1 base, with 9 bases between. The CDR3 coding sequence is TGTGCCAGCAGTTTAACACCCTGGTCCTACAATGAGCAGTTCTTC. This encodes CASSLTPWSYNEQFF.

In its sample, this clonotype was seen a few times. CDR3 amino acids: CASRPGQGSEQYF. In DNA, the CDR3 is TGTGCCAGCAGACCAGGACAGGGCTCCGAGCAGTACTTC. J is TRBJ2-7 and V is TRBV12-3 or TRBV12-4; 8 nucleotides agree with TRBD1. The CDR3 has 13 residues. The junction had 7 bases not matched to a gene; V was cut back by 6 bases and J by 6 bases.

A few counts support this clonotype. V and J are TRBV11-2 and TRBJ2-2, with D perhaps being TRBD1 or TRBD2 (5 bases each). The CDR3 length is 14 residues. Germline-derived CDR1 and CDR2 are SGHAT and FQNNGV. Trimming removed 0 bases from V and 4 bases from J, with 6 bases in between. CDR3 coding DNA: TGTGCCAGCAGCTTAGATGGGACCACCGGGGAGCTGTTTTTT. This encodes CASSLDGTTGELFF.

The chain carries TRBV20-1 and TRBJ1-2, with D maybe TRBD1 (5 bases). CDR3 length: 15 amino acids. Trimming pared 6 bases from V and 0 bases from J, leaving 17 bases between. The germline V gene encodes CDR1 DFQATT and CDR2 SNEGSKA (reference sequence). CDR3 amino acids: CSALSGRSSNYGYTF. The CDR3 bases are TGCAGTGCGTTGTCGGGACGGAGTTCTAACTATGGCTACACCTTC.